The clone carrying this TCR beta chain was detected only once. Its cognate antigen is unknown. The CDR3 spans 13 residues. Germline V CDR1 and CDR2: SEHNR, FQNEAQ (reference sequence). Trimming pared 5 bases from V and 7 bases from J, leaving 9 bases between. This entry belongs to a study of regulatory T cells. Study-level points and caveats: In CD3G-deficient patients, conventional CD4+ T cells were enriched for hydrophobic CDR3 residues at positions 6 and 7.

Primers: 52 TRBV forward and 13 TRBJ reverse. Profiling relied on immunoSEQ multiplex PCR, and the TCRdb table lists in-frame clones only, not all of them. The sample holds about 28,000 clones, 85% to 95% seen once. This chain uses TRBV7-9 with TRBJ1-6; possibly TRBD1 for D (5 bases). This receptor was obtained from a young adult with CD3G deficiency. Sequenced material: conventional CD4+ T cells sorted from blood. The CDR3 here is CASSPEGNSPLHF. Here the CDR3 DNA reads TGTGCCAGCAGCCCCGAGGGGAATTCACCCCTCCACTTT.